This T cell receptor beta chain was captured in a study of regulatory T cells in long-lasting Graves disease (dated by TCRdb to about 2021). With regard to the full study: Patients with newly diagnosed Graves' disease had been on antithyroid drugs for under 3 months. This study used TCR sequencing and RNA sequencing of peripheral blood to compare persistent Graves' disease patients against newly diagnosed Graves' disease patients. The study took place in China and was registered as a clinical trial. A total of about 35 samples underwent TCR sequencing, from about 13 patients with persistent Graves' disease and some 20 patients with newly diagnosed Graves' disease.

The method behind the library was multiplex PCR. The sequencing machine was an Illumina HiSeq 4000. TCR beta libraries were built with iRepertoire HTBI primers and Arm-PCR amplification of CDR3 regions. Gel purification was performed on PCR products prior to sequencing. The study's own analysis went as follows. Across samples, around 62 TRBV and approximately 15 TRBJ segments were identified and used for gene usage analysis of CDR3 amino acid clonotypes. Filtered high-quality paired reads were merged into contigs using COPE and FqMerger. BLAST was used to align contigs to IMGT TRBV, TRBD and TRBJ reference genes, and CDR3 was defined according to IMGT. Any clonotype with a frequency above 0.1% was classified as a highly expanded clone. Shannon entropy was used to measure repertoire diversity, and the Gini coefficient was used to measure V-J evenness. Clonotypes shared by more than one individual were considered public. The raw public reads went through TCRdb reprocessing: fastp at Q25, MiXCR clone calling, in-frame beta chains kept. Each entry merges the rows of one CDR3 protein and shows their most common DNA and genes. The V and J calls shown here were made by TCRdb, not taken from the authors' results. Recorded for this sample are 520,000 or so distinct CDR3 sequences; about 12% of them occurred a single time. The top ten hold more than 8% of the sample.

The research as a whole found: Lower TCR Shannon entropy and fewer highly expanded clones were observed in persistent Graves' disease patients than in newly diagnosed patients, which suggested clonal expansion. Only the TCR beta chain was sequenced and analyzed. Peripheral blood alone was examined, since thyroid tissue, which constituted the primary lesion, could not be accessed. A larger number of public clonotypes was shared among persistent patients (fewer than 3,000) than among newly diagnosed patients (about 990). The authors acknowledged the small sample size as a limitation that may reduce accuracy. TRBV28, TRBJ1-2 and TRBJ2-5 were preferentially used in persistent disease, while TRBV20-1 and TRBJ2-1 were favored in newly diagnosed disease.

Read against the paper, the sample's time point label means: newly diagnosed GD, antithyroid drugs for less than 3 months. For both TCR sequencing and RNA sequencing, RNA was extracted from PBMCs using TRIzol. The diagnosis of Graves' disease followed American Thyroid Association guidelines. The patients came from an endocrinology department in Xi'an, China. Each patient gave approximately 9 milliliters of peripheral blood, collected in an EDTA anticoagulant tube. PBMCs were isolated by Ficoll Paque Plus density gradient separation without further T cell sorting. An Agilent 2100 Bioanalyzer and agarose gel were used to check RNA quality, while a NanoDrop 2000 measured RNA concentration. There are 14 amino acids in the CDR3, from cysteine to phenylalanine inclusive. Just the 42-base CDR3 DNA is kept, in frame starting at base 1. CDR1 and CDR2 were assigned from the germline V gene (reference sequence) as GTSNPN and SVGIG. The V and J ends are trimmed by 4 bases and 0 bases, leaving 12 bases between them.

In its sample, this clonotype was seen many times. Its antigen is still unknown. The sample holds no much larger clone one base away, and base qualities are not on file. Separately, the same data were catalogued under a study of T cells in Graves' hyperthyroidism and ophthalmopathy. That second report states: Stable Graves' hyperthyroidism was defined as no progression to ophthalmopathy during 18 months of follow-up. The hyperthyroidism patients were between 18 and 65 years old and newly diagnosed, with a disease duration of less than 2 months. Any patient with an uncontrolled infection, another autoimmune disease, pregnancy or lactation was excluded. Diagnoses were based on clinical symptoms, serum thyroxine and TRAb, thyroid ultrasound and orbital computed tomography. For the first round of RT-PCR on the TCR CDR3, the HTBI primer set was used together with the Qiagen OneStep RT-PCR kit. Most expanded thyroid clonotypes (frequency above 0.001) were also found in blood, which suggests that blood repertoires may mirror thyroid immune responses. Ophthalmopathy was separated from stable hyperthyroidism by a 13 V-J signature model, with 85% to 90% sensitivity and about 84% specificity obtained in cross-validation and 80%/75% obtained in testing. In validation, the model predicted progression to ophthalmopathy with 55% to 71% sensitivity and approximately 74% specificity, a median of about 6 months before onset. To identify distinguishing TCR V-J signatures, a discovery cohort of 90 to 100 patients was used, comprising approximately 40 with Graves' ophthalmopathy and roughly 60 with stable Graves' hyperthyroidism. Prospective prediction of ophthalmopathy was tested in an independent validation cohort consisting of 18 hyperthyroidism patients and 15 or so patients who later progressed to ophthalmopathy. The approximately 98 discovery patients were randomly divided into training and test sets at a 7:3 ratio. In addition, the study compared T-cell repertoires in thyroid tissue and in blood from a handful of Graves' hyperthyroidism patients. Once sampling was done, hyperthyroidism patients were given methimazole at a starting dose of 30 mg daily, whereas ophthalmopathy patients were given high-dose intravenous methylprednisolone. Libraries were constructed in a second round of multiplex PCR, after which size selection and purification were carried out. Sequencing of the libraries was done on an Illumina HiSeq2000 using paired-end 100 bp reads. SOAPnuke was used to process the raw data, with reads discarded if the reads contained adapters or uncalled bases, had a mean Phred below 15, or lacked an exact constant-primer or identifier match. COPE v1.2.5 was used to merge high-quality paired reads, and clonotypes were defined as unique nucleotide sequences. MiTCR v1.1 was used to align clonotypes to the IMGT TRBV, TRBD and TRBJ reference segments. The analysis included only V-J combinations with a frequency above 0.0001, which together covered roughly 99% of the repertoires. The TCS score was defined as the ratio of F50 (clonal expansion) to E x V (chaos), calculated using BLOSUM62-based TCRdist between CDR3 peptides within each V-J. Welch's t-statistics and random forest reduced some 510 V-J features to 13, which were used in a naive Bayes classifier (R e1071). No statistical method was used to set the sample size in advance, and investigators knew the group allocation. According to the paper, TCR Vbeta CDR3 sequencing was carried out on 120 to 150 peripheral blood samples, which came from more than 40 ophthalmopathy, some 73 hyperthyroidism and 17 progressor patients.

This clonotype originated in a young woman with Graves disease. Donor details come from another sample of the same person, matched by shared clones. Here the chain combines TRBV30 and TRBJ1-1; a tentative D match to TRBD1 spans 5 bases. The material sequenced was peripheral blood mononuclear cells (PBMCs), taken at new diagnosis, from a patient treated with antithyroid drugs. This receptor has the CDR3 CAWTRADMNTEAFF. The nucleotide sequence is given as TGTGCCTGGACCAGGGCGGACATGAACACTGAAGCTTTCTTT. The variable domain in full, with residues beyond the CDR3 obtained from the reference TRBV30 and TRBJ1-1 genes, is SQTIHQWPATLVQPVGSPLSLECTVEGTSNPNLYWYRQAAGRGLQLLFYSVGIGQISSEVPQNLSASRPQDRQFILSSKKLLLSDSGFYLCAWTRADMNTEAFFGQGTRLTVV.